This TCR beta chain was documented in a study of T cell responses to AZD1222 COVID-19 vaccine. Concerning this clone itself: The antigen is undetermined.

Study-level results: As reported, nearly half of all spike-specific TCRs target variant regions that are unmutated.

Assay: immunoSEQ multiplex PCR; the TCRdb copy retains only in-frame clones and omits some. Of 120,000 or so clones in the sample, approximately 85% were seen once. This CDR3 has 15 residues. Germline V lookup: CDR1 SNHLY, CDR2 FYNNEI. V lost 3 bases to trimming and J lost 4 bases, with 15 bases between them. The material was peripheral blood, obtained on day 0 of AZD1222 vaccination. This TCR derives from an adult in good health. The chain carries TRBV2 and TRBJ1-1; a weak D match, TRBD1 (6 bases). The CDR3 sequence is CASSELGGAITEAFF. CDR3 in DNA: TGTGCCAGCAGTGAGTTAGGGGGAGCGATCACTGAAGCTTTCTTT.